This entry concerns a single T cell receptor (beta chain). The antigen it binds to is not known. It has no much larger one-base neighbor in the sample; base qualities were not kept. V was cut back by 2 bases and J by 2 bases, leaving a gap of 8 bases between them. Looking up the germline V gene yields CDR1 MNHEY and CDR2 SVGAGI. The CDR3 runs 14 residues from the cysteine to the phenylalanine. Here the CDR3 DNA is all that survives: 42 bases in frame from base 1. These data are taken from a study of T cells in Graves' hyperthyroidism and ophthalmopathy (dated by TCRdb to about 2019). A note on the overall study: Peripheral blood was sampled at the time of initial diagnosis, prior to any treatment. For training and testing, the roughly 93 patients in the discovery cohort were randomly divided in a 7:3 ratio. The study also compared thyroid tissue and blood T-cell repertoires from about six Graves' hyperthyroidism patients. To identify TCR V-J signatures that set the groups apart, the researchers used a discovery cohort of approximately 98 patients, made up of 40 to 45 with Graves' ophthalmopathy and 57 with stable Graves' hyperthyroidism. Following sampling, methimazole starting at 30 mg daily was given to hyperthyroidism patients, and high-dose intravenous methylprednisolone was given to ophthalmopathy patients. According to the paper, TCR Vbeta CDR3 sequencing was carried out on approximately 140 peripheral blood samples, which came from over 40 ophthalmopathy, approximately 78 hyperthyroidism and approximately 17 progressor patients. Prospective prediction of ophthalmopathy was tested in an independent validation cohort of 18 hyperthyroidism patients and some 17 patients who later progressed to ophthalmopathy.

The investigation overall reported the following: Sample size was not statistically predetermined, and blinding of investigators to group allocation was not performed. In cross-validation, a model built on a 13 V-J signature told ophthalmopathy apart from stable hyperthyroidism with 87.88% sensitivity and 81% to 82% specificity, and in testing the same model reached 80%/75%. In validation, progression to ophthalmopathy was predicted by the model with nearly 71% sensitivity and 72.22% specificity, a median of around 5.9 months before onset. Most expanded thyroid clonotypes (frequency above 0.001) were also found in blood, which suggests that blood repertoires may mirror thyroid immune responses.

Hyperthyroidism patients were aged 18 to 65 years and newly diagnosed, with disease duration of less than 2 months. Patients with uncontrolled infections, other autoimmune diseases, pregnancy or lactation were excluded. Clinical symptoms, serum thyroxine and TRAb, thyroid ultrasound, and orbital computed tomography formed the basis for the diagnoses. Blood from progressor patients was drawn when they were first diagnosed with hyperthyroidism, before any ophthalmopathy symptoms appeared. PBMCs were isolated from more than 8 ml of fresh peripheral blood by Ficoll-Paque density gradient centrifugation. Progressor patients were defined as those initially diagnosed with Graves' hyperthyroidism in whom ophthalmopathy developed during follow-up. Total RNA was extracted with Trizol reagent, and quality was checked on an Agilent 2100 Bioanalyzer. TCR beta CDR3 regions were amplified from RNA transcripts. The first round of RT-PCR for the TCR CDR3 was performed with the HTBI primer set and the Qiagen OneStep RT-PCR kit. A second multiplex PCR round built the libraries, followed by size selection and purification. Libraries were sequenced paired-end with 100 bp reads on an Illumina HiSeq2000. The authors processed their data as follows. Raw data were processed with SOAPnuke, discarding reads with adapters, uncalled bases, mean Phred below 15, or no exact constant-primer or identifier match. COPE v1.2.5 was used to merge high-quality paired reads, and clonotypes were defined as unique nucleotide sequences. MiTCR v1.1 was used to align the clonotypes against IMGT TRBV, TRBD and TRBJ reference segments. The analysis included only V-J combinations with a frequency above 0.0001, which together covered 98% to 99.2% of the repertoires. A TCS score was defined as the ratio between F50 (clonal expansion) and ExV (chaos), using BLOSUM62-based TCRdist between CDR3 peptides within each V-J. Welch's t-statistics and random forest reduced just over 500 V-J features to about 12, which were used in a naive Bayes classifier (R e1071). TCRdb applied fastp at Q25 and MiXCR to the public reads, then kept only in-frame beta chains. Here each entry gathers all rows of one CDR3 protein and keeps the most common genes and DNA. The authors' filters were not applied to this entry. Present in this sample are under 750,000 distinct CDR3 sequences, over 15% of which were seen just once. Jointly, the top ten make up around 15% of the sample.

The sample taken for sequencing was blood. This receptor chain uses TRBV6-5 and TRBJ2-3, with the identity of the D gene unclear. This sequence was found in a woman aged 45-59 years with Graves' hyperthyroidism that later progressed to Graves' ophthalmopathy. The CDR3 loop reads CASSYKQHTDTQYF. The nucleotide sequence reads TGTGCCAGCAGTTACAAACAACACACAGATACGCAGTATTTT.